The clone carrying this T cell receptor (beta chain) was counted many times. Its antigen is unknown. This table comes from immunoSEQ multiplex PCR, and its TCRdb copy is limited to in-frame clones, with some not included. The table records over 250,000 clones, less than 85% of them present only once. Looked up from germline, CDR1 is SGHAT and CDR2 is FQNNGV. V was clipped by 1 base and J by 2 bases; unmatched bases: 8. CDR3 length equals 18 residues. The data were taken from a study of cytotoxic CD8 clonotypes in ibrutinib-treated CLL. Study-level background: Partial responders around 24, complete 2; some 12 progressed and some 15 stayed in remission by median around 71 months. Response samples were drawn at a median of around 12 months of treatment, range 6 to 36. Average yields of roughly 260,000 productive templates and about 97,000 productive rearrangements characterized the samples.

Findings of the study overall: Whereas clonality rose at ibrutinib response, it declined toward baseline at progression.

The specimen comprised PBMCs, sampled at disease progression, from a patient treated with ibrutinib. The chain carries TRBV11-2 and TRBJ2-6; 7 bases line up with TRBD2. This clonotype was obtained from a human donor with chronic lymphocytic leukemia. As DNA, the CDR3 is TGTGCCAGCAGCTTAGTTTGGATGGCGGGAGCTGGGGCCAACGTCCTGACTTTC. Translated, it gives CASSLVWMAGAGANVLTF.